This T cell receptor (beta chain) derives from a study of OX40 agonist ivuxolimab in advanced cancers. The study's findings and limits: At 0.1 to 3.0 mg/kg, clonal expansion of CD4+ and CD8+ blood T cells had occurred by week 6. Compared with CD4+, CD8+ T cells on average had more expanded clones. It was also the case that some nonresponders had low normalized T-cell clonal expansion.

Blood sampling took place at baseline, cycle 4 day 1, and cycle 7 day 1. Produced via immunoSEQ multiplex PCR; TCRdb's table is partial and in-frame only. The sample records about 15,000 clones, approximately 78% being singletons. This CDR3 has 18 residues. Germline values: CDR1 SGHAT, CDR2 FQNNGV. V was clipped by 3 bases and J by 1 base; unmatched bases: 12. A word on this clone: The antigen is unknown.

The chain links TRBV11-2 to TRBJ2-7, with 10 bases matching TRBD1. The sequenced sample was CD4+ or CD8+ T cells sorted from blood, obtained in a trial of the OX40 agonist ivuxolimab. This TCR came from an adult with an advanced solid tumor such as melanoma, head and neck, liver or kidney cancer. This CDR3 reads CASSFSKTGTGDSYEQYF. CDR3 DNA sequence: TGTGCCAGCAGCTTCTCAAAGACCGGGACAGGGGATTCCTACGAGCAGTACTTC.